Following are 19 T cell receptor beta chains from one sample sequenced in a study of shared clonotypes between healthy human individuals. Data came from immunoSEQ multiplex PCR; TCRdb stores just in-frame clones and leaves some out. The sample includes around 1.9 million clones, 93% of them seen just once. CD45RO-negative cells were positively selected for CCR7, leaving out terminally differentiated effector memory CD45RA+ cells. Sequenced material: naive CD8+ T cells from PBMCs. Source of these receptors: a man in his late teens or twenties in good health. Some clones in this sample may be carry-over from other donors' samples.

V gene TRBV27 combines with J gene TRBJ2-3; a weak D match, TRBD2 (6 bases). The CDR3 runs 17 residues. The V and J ends lost 5 bases and 0 bases respectively, with 18 bases between them. Germline V gene sequence: CDR1 MNHEY, CDR2 SMNVEV (reference sequence). The CDR3 region has the DNA TGTGCCAGCAGTCCCGCCATTCGGGGGATGAGCACAGATACGCAGTATTTT. Translating it yields CASSPAIRGMSTDTQYF.

This chain connects TRBV4-3 to TRBJ2-7, with D maybe TRBD1 (6 bases). V dropped 3 bases and J dropped 5 bases, with 17 bases sitting between them. Germline CDR1 is LGHNA and CDR2 is YSLEER. The CDR3 length is 15 residues. CDR3 loop: CASSHAGQPGDEQYF. The CDR3 DNA follows: TGCGCCAGCAGCCATGCCGGACAGCCTGGGGACGAGCAGTACTTC.

This clone was seen only a few times. This chain joins TRBV28 and TRBJ1-1; 7 nucleotides line up with TRBD1. Trimming took 6 bases from V and 7 from J; bases not matched to a gene: 8. Germline assignment: CDR1 MDHEN and CDR2 SYDVKM. The CDR3 runs to 13 residues. As DNA, the CDR3 is TGTGCCAGCAGGAAACAGGGGATGGTTGAAGCTTTCTTT. Protein product: CASRKQGMVEAFF.

This clone was recorded only once. This chain connects TRBV28 to TRBJ1-4; 9 nucleotides align to TRBD1. Per germline, CDR1 MDHEN and CDR2 SYDVKM. The CDR3 consists of 16 residues. With 1 base clipped from V and 7 bases from J, the junction kept 7 bases outside the gene matches. The chain's CDR3 is CASSLFGDRVGEKLFF. The CDR3 DNA reads as TGTGCCAGCAGTTTATTCGGGGACAGGGTCGGTGAAAAACTGTTTTTT. Using reference TRBV28 and TRBJ1-4 for the parts outside the CDR3, the full variable domain is DVKVTQSSRYLVKRTGEKVFLECVQDMDHENMFWYRQDPGLGLRLIYFSYDVKMKEKGDIPEGYSVSREKKERFSLILESASTNQTSMYLCASSLFGDRVGEKLFFGSGTQLSVL.

In DNA, the CDR3 is TGTGCCAGCAGTGAAGGTCTAGGGGGAGGAGAGACCCAGTACTTC. Translated, it gives CASSEGLGGGETQYF. The chain is built from TRBV2 and TRBJ2-5, with D perhaps assigned TRBD1 or TRBD2 (6 bases each). Germline CDR1 and CDR2: SNHLY and FYNNEI. V lost 1 base, J lost 4 bases, and 13 bases lay in between. CDR3 size: 15 residues.

The V gene is TRBV19, the J gene TRBJ2-7; 7 positions match TRBD2. Looked up from germline, CDR1 is LNHDA and CDR2 is SQIVND (reference sequence). The CDR3 contains 14 residues. Germline trimming cut 6 bases from V and 2 bases from J; bases unmatched to any gene: 7. The DNA of the CDR3 is TGTGCCAGTAGCACCGGGACTATCGCCTACGAGCAGTACTTC. Protein product: CASSTGTIAYEQYF.

The chain couples TRBV11-3 to TRBJ2-7; D remains unclear. Germline V gene sequence: CDR1 SGHNT, CDR2 YENEEA. This CDR3 spans 14 amino acids. V dropped 1 base and J dropped 5 bases, with 12 bases sitting between them. CDR3 nucleotides: TGTGCCAGCAGCTTAGGTCCCTTAAACCACGAGCAGTACTTC. It encodes CASSLGPLNHEQYF.

The rearrangement links TRBV9 to TRBJ2-7; tentative D call: TRBD2 (5 bases). The CDR3 has 17 amino acids. Germline V gene sequence: CDR1 SGDLS, CDR2 YYNGEE. Trimming stripped 4 bases from V and 0 bases from J, with 20 bases between. As DNA, the CDR3 is TGTGCCAGCAGCCCCGCCTCGGGCGGGCCTACCTCCTACGAGCAGTACTTC. It yields the protein CASSPASGGPTSYEQYF.

The chain has TRBV6-4 and TRBJ2-3; D gene uncertain. CDR3 length: 12 residues. V was trimmed by 9 bases and J by 0 bases, leaving 7 bases between them. CDR1 MRHNA and CDR2 SNTAGT come from the germline V gene. This CDR3 reads CASYISTDTQYF. Written as DNA, the CDR3 is TGTGCCAGTTACATCAGCACAGATACGCAGTATTTT.

CDR3 amino acids: CASSRELDSGANVLTF. DNA of the CDR3: TGCGCCAGCAGCAGGGAACTGGACTCTGGGGCCAACGTCCTGACTTTC. The rearrangement joins TRBV5-1 to TRBJ2-6; D call uncertain. V lost 4 bases and J 0 bases, leaving 11 bases between the germline ends. CDR1 and CDR2 (germline): SGHRS, YFSETQ. The CDR3 is 16 residues long.

The chain joins TRBV9 to TRBJ1-2; 9 bases match TRBD1. Unmatched junction bases numbered 11, after V lost 0 bases and J lost 2 bases. Germline values: CDR1 SGDLS, CDR2 YYNGEE. The CDR3 is 18 amino acids. The CDR3: CASSVGDSGQGFNYGYTF. The CDR3 DNA reads TGTGCCAGCAGCGTAGGGGACTCGGGACAGGGCTTCAACTATGGCTACACCTTC.

The chain has TRBV15 and TRBJ2-1; 7 positions match TRBD1. Germline V gives CDR1 LNHNV, CDR2 YYDKDF (reference sequence). V lost 3 bases to trimming and J lost 4 bases; unmatched junction nucleotides: 15. This CDR3 contains 18 residues. The CDR3 nucleotides read TGTGCCACCAGCAGTACCGGGACAGACGACCGAATTTACAATGAGCAGTTCTTC. Amino acids: CATSSTGTDDRIYNEQFF.

The chain recombines TRBV30 with TRBJ2-2, with TRBD2 as a possible D gene (6 bases). Germline CDR1 and CDR2: GTSNPN and SVGIG (reference sequence). Trimming removed 2 bases from V and 6 bases from J, with 10 bases in between. This CDR3 has 13 amino acids. The DNA of the CDR3 is TGTGCCTGGAGTACCCTAGCGCCCGGGGAGCTGTTTTTT. Translation: CAWSTLAPGELFF.

V gene TRBV13 combines with J gene TRBJ1-1; D is unclear. V was cut by 0 bases and J by 3 bases, with 5 bases left in between. The CDR3 runs 13 residues. CDR1 is PRHDT and CDR2 is FYEKMQ in the germline V gene (reference sequence). This chain's CDR3 is CASSLGDYTEAFF. The CDR3 DNA follows: TGTGCCAGCAGCTTAGGCGACTACACTGAAGCTTTCTTT.

This CDR3 is CASSWRDKMNTEAFF. The DNA of the CDR3 is TGTGCCAGCAGTTGGCGGGACAAAATGAACACTGAAGCTTTCTTT. The V gene is TRBV27, the J gene TRBJ1-1; the D gene is possibly TRBD1 (6 bases). Per germline, CDR1 MNHEY and CDR2 SMNVEV (reference sequence). The length of the CDR3 is 15 residues. V lost 4 bases and J 0 bases, leaving 12 bases between the germline ends.

The chain recombines TRBV4-3 with TRBJ1-6; D is unclear. V lost 0 bases, J lost 7 bases, and 13 bases lay in between. CDR3 length equals 16 residues. Germline V gives CDR1 LGHNA, CDR2 YSLEER. In nucleotides, the CDR3 is TGCGCCAGCAGCCAAGATCGCCGGTCTTCGAATTCACCCCTCCACTTT. Translating gives CASSQDRRSSNSPLHF.

The chain recombines TRBV7-9 with TRBJ2-7; 11 bases align to TRBD2. Germline V lookup: CDR1 SEHNR, CDR2 FQNEAQ (reference sequence). The CDR3 consists of 15 residues. V lost 4 bases to trimming and J lost 3 bases; unmatched junction nucleotides: 5. CDR3 DNA sequence: TGTGCCAGCAGCTGGACTACTAGCGGGAGCTACGAGCAGTACTTC. Protein: CASSWTTSGSYEQYF.

The chain recombines TRBV7-8 with TRBJ1-1, with unresolved D. CDR1 SGHVS and CDR2 FQNEAQ come from the germline V gene. Trimming removed 5 bases at V and 0 bases at J, with 16 bases between. The CDR3 spans 16 residues. Here the CDR3 DNA reads TGTGCCAGCAGCCCCTCGCTGACGATCCTGAACACTGAAGCTTTCTTT. Its protein is CASSPSLTILNTEAFF.

The V call is TRBV9, the J call TRBJ2-7, with 8 bases lining up with TRBD1. Germline trimming cut 3 bases from V and 3 bases from J; bases unmatched to any gene: 11. The CDR3 totals 16 residues. The germline CDR1 and CDR2 sequences are SGDLS and YYNGEE. CDR3 DNA sequence: TGTGCCAGCAGCGCCAGCTCCGGGACAGGAATCTACGAGCAGTACTTC. Translated, it gives CASSASSGTGIYEQYF.